Listed here are 5 T cell receptor beta chains from one sample, sequenced in a study of PD-1 blockade in mismatch repair-deficient tumors. The data were produced by immunoSEQ multiplex PCR, yet TCRdb's version contains in-frame clones alone and is incomplete. The table includes just under 80,000 clones, more than 80% detected once. The sequences come from peripheral blood, collected 44 weeks after starting pembrolizumab. These receptors were obtained from an adult with mismatch repair-deficient cancer.

J is TRBJ2-7 and V is TRBV11-2; 12 nucleotides match TRBD2. Trimming at V came to 5 bases and at J to 4 bases, leaving 9 bases not matched to a gene. Per germline, CDR1 SGHAT and CDR2 FQNNGV. The CDR3 totals 16 residues. The CDR3 coding sequence is TGTGCCAGCAGCCCGCAAACTGGACTAGCGGGATACGAGCAGTACTTC. Translation gives CASSPQTGLAGYEQYF.

The CDR3 is CAISESRGEGEAFF. The CDR3 DNA is TGTGCCATCAGTGAGTCCAGGGGTGAAGGTGAAGCTTTCTTT. This chain links TRBV10-3 with TRBJ1-1; possibly TRBD1 for D (6 bases). V lost 0 bases and J lost 7, with 12 bases in between. Germline loops: CDR1 ENHRY, CDR2 SYGVKD. The CDR3 is 14 amino acids.

Turning to this clone: Additional DNA sequences in this sample encode the identical CDR3. V is TRBV7-2 and J is TRBJ2-3; 8 nucleotides agree with TRBD1. This CDR3 is built from 17 residues. Per germline, CDR1 SGHTA and CDR2 FQGNSA. The ends lost 1 base at V and 6 bases at J; junction bases unmatched: 12. The CDR3 DNA reads as TGTGCCAGCAGCTTAGTCTTAGGGACAGGAGGCCGGGATACGCAGTATTTT. As protein: CASSLVLGTGGRDTQYF.

The chain is built from TRBV18 and TRBJ2-2, with D tentatively TRBD1 (5 bases). Germline V gene data show CDR1 as KGHSH and CDR2 as LQKENI. V lost 3 bases, J lost 4 bases, and 12 bases lay in between. This CDR3 has 15 amino acids. The CDR3 is CASSPQRGRTGELFF. The DNA for the CDR3 is TGTGCCAGCTCACCTCAAAGGGGCCGCACCGGGGAGCTGTTTTTT.

The chain has TRBV11-3 and TRBJ1-1; D is undetermined. Deletions cut 2 bases from V and 4 bases from J, with 5 bases between. Per the germline V gene, CDR1 is SGHNT and CDR2 is YENEEA. CDR3 length: 12 amino acids. The CDR3 here is CASSLRSTEAFF. The DNA for the CDR3 is TGTGCCAGCAGCTTACGGTCCACTGAAGCTTTCTTT.